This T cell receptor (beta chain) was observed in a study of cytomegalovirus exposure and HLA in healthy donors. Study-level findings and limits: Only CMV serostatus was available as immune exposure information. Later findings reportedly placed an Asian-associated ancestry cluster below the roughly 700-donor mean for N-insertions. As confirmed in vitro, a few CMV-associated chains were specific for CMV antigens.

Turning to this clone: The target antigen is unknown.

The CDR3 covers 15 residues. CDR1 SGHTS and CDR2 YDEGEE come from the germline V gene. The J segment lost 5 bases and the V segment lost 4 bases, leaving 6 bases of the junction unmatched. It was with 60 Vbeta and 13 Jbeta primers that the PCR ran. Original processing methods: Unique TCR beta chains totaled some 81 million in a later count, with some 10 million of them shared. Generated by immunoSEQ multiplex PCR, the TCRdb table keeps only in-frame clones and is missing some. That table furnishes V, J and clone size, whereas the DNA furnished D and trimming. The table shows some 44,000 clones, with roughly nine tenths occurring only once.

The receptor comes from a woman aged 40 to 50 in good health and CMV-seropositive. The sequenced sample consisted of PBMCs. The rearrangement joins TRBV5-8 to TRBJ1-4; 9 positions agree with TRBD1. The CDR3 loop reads CASSETGTGNEKLFF. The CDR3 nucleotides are TGTGCCAGCAGCGAAACCGGGACAGGGAATGAAAAACTGTTTTTT.